The 18 T cell receptor beta chains below were found in one sample sequenced in a study of Graves' ophthalmopathy and Graves' hyperthyroidism. RNA transcripts served as template for amplifying TCR beta CDR3 sequences. RT-PCR in the first round used HTBI primers; a second-round multiplex PCR followed. TCRdb processed the multiplex PCR reads anew with MiXCR; each CDR3 protein has one entry. The profile shows 300,000 to 400,000 distinct CDR3 sequences, roughly a sixth of them singletons. Sequencing input: peripheral blood. Source of these receptors: an adult man with Graves' ophthalmopathy.

This clonotype occurred many times. The chain employs TRBV5-1 and TRBJ1-2; D is perhaps TRBD1 (6 bases). CDR3 length equals 15 residues. The ends were cut back, 0 bases at V and 5 bases at J, with 14 bases in the middle. Germline V CDR1 and CDR2: SGHRS, YFSETQ. The CDR3 protein is CASSLGDRPPYGYTF. DNA for the CDR3: TGCGCCAGCAGCTTGGGAGACAGGCCACCTTATGGCTACACCTTC.

The chain employs TRBV28 and TRBJ1-2; a possible D gene is TRBD1 (6 bases). Germline loops: CDR1 MDHEN, CDR2 SYDVKM. V was clipped by 5 bases and J by 4 bases, with 17 bases between them. The length of the CDR3 is 15 residues. DNA for the CDR3: TGTGCCAGCAGTCCCCCTGGGGGGGGCACCTATGGCTACACCTTC. Its translation: CASSPPGGGTYGYTF.

The chain couples TRBV18 to TRBJ2-7, with TRBD1 matching 7 bases. The CDR3 runs to 13 residues. The germline V gene encodes CDR1 KGHSH and CDR2 LQKENI. V was pared by 5 bases and J by 4 bases, with 5 bases of the junction left unmatched. CDR3 in DNA: TGTGCCAGCTCATCCTACAGGGGTTACGAGCAGTACTTC. This translates into CASSSYRGYEQYF. The full variable domain, rest sourced from reference TRBV18 and TRBJ2-7, is NAGVMQNPRHLVRRRGQEARLRCSPMKGHSHVYWYRQLPEEGLKFMVYLQKENIIDESGMPKERFSAEFPKEGPSILRIQQVVRGDSAAYFCASSSYRGYEQYFGPGTRLTVT.

This clonotype was observed at least ten times. The rearrangement uses TRBV27 and TRBJ2-2; D uncertain. Germline lookup yields CDR1 MNHEY and CDR2 SMNVEV (reference sequence). Trimming shortened V by 6 bases and J by 6 bases, and 14 bases separated the two germline ends. The CDR3 has 14 amino acids. The CDR3 loop reads CASSIVDGAGELFF. The CDR3 DNA follows: TGTGCCAGCAGCATAGTCGATGGGGCCGGGGAGCTGTTTTTT.

Ten or more counts support this clonotype. The chain has TRBV6-1 and TRBJ2-7, with 7 bases matching TRBD2. Per the germline V gene, CDR1 is MNHNS and CDR2 is SASEGT. V lost 6 bases, J lost 3 bases, and 5 bases stayed unmatched. The CDR3 loop spans 13 amino acids. The CDR3 bases are TGTGCCAGCAGGAGCGGGACCAACTACGAGCAGTACTTC. Encoded protein: CASRSGTNYEQYF.

CDR3 residues: CASDSGDRGNYGYTF. Here the CDR3 DNA reads TGTGCCAGCGATTCGGGGGACAGGGGTAACTATGGCTACACCTTC. The rearrangement uses TRBV6-2 or TRBV6-3 and TRBJ1-2; 10 nucleotides agree with TRBD1. J gave up 1 base and V 8 bases, and 7 bases lay outside the gene matches. Germline CDR1 reads MNHEY; CDR2 reads SVGEGT. This CDR3 comprises 15 residues.

Ten or more counts support this clonotype. The chain joins TRBV18 to TRBJ1-5, with D unclear. The CDR3 runs 12 residues. CDR1 is KGHSH and CDR2 is LQKENI in the germline V gene. The V and J ends lost 5 bases and 3 bases respectively, with 5 bases between them. The CDR3 DNA follows: TGTGCCAGCTCAGTATCCAATCAGCCCCAGCATTTT. Protein sequence: CASSVSNQPQHF.

The rearrangement uses TRBV6-5 and TRBJ2-5; tentative D call: TRBD2 (5 bases). The germline CDR1 and CDR2 sequences are MNHEY and SVGAGI. V lost 6 bases, J lost 5 bases, and 13 bases lay in between. The CDR3 contains 13 residues. The DNA of the CDR3 is TGTGCCAGCAGCTTAACTAGGTGGGAGACCCAGTACTTC. Protein product: CASSLTRWETQYF.

This clonotype was counted at least ten times. The chain joins TRBV19 to TRBJ1-5; 7 positions match TRBD1. The germline V gene has CDR1 LNHDA and CDR2 SQIVND (reference sequence). V was clipped by 3 bases and J by 2 bases; unmatched bases: 1. The CDR3 has 14 amino acids. The DNA for the CDR3 is TGTGCCAGTAGTATCGACAGGGGCAATCAGCCCCAGCATTTT. It is translated as CASSIDRGNQPQHF.

In regard to this clonotype: This may be a read error, as it is one base from a much larger clone. V gene TRBV6-5 combines with J gene TRBJ1-2, with D maybe TRBD1 (6 bases). Germline lookup yields CDR1 MNHEY and CDR2 SVGAGI. V lost 5 bases and J 5 bases, leaving 15 bases between the germline ends. The CDR3 consists of 14 residues. The CDR3 coding sequence is TGTGCCAGCAGTCACCGACAGGTGGAATATGGCTACACCTTC. This encodes CASSHRQVEYGYTF.

This clonotype has a count of ten or more. The chain recombines TRBV15 with TRBJ2-7, with 9 positions matching TRBD2. The germline gives CDR1 LNHNV, CDR2 YYDKDF (reference sequence). V lost 3 bases to trimming and J lost 2 bases; unmatched junction nucleotides: 8. The CDR3 covers 16 residues. The CDR3 reads CATSRRYSGGAYEQYF. CDR3 in DNA: TGTGCCACCAGCAGGCGATATAGCGGGGGCGCCTACGAGCAGTACTTC.

In this sample, this clonotype turned up many times. The V gene is TRBV6-5, the J gene TRBJ2-7, with D unresolved. CDR3 length equals 16 residues. V was shortened by 0 bases and J by 0 bases, with 12 bases between the two germline ends. Germline assignment: CDR1 MNHEY and CDR2 SVGAGI. In nucleotides, the CDR3 is TGTGCCAGCAGTTACTCGAAACCTTTCAGCTCCTACGAGCAGTACTTC. This encodes CASSYSKPFSSYEQYF.

This clonotype was counted many times. The chain joins TRBV7-2 to TRBJ2-5; D is ambiguous. CDR1 and CDR2 from the germline V gene are SGHTA and FQGNSA. The V end lost 7 bases, the J end lost 5 bases, and 23 bases lay between the germline ends. This CDR3 has 16 amino acids. CDR3 in DNA: TGTGCCAGCACCACGAGTCCCGCCAGGCCCACCGAGACCCAGTACTTC. The encoded protein is CASTTSPARPTETQYF.

This clonotype was detected many times. The chain couples TRBV6-2 or TRBV6-3 to TRBJ2-2, with 8 bases aligning to TRBD1. CDR3 length: 18 residues. V lost 5 bases and J lost 3; bases outside the gene matches: 14. Looked up from germline, CDR1 is MNHEY and CDR2 is SVGEGT. The CDR3, as DNA: TGTGCCAGCAGTACTCGACCCTGGACAGGGCGGGACACCGGGGAGCTGTTTTTT. Protein: CASSTRPWTGRDTGELFF.

At least ten counts were recorded for this clonotype. The V call is TRBV6-1, the J call TRBJ2-2; 7 bases are a match to TRBD1. With 6 bases clipped from V and 9 bases from J, the junction kept 16 bases outside the gene matches. The CDR3 loop spans 16 amino acids. Germline V gene lookup returns CDR1 MNHNS and CDR2 SASEGT. The CDR3 bases are TGTGCCAGCAGCAATCACCAGATTAGACAGGGACGGGAGCTGTTTTTT. Protein sequence: CASSNHQIRQGRELFF.

This clonotype has at least ten counts. The chain couples TRBV12-3 or TRBV12-4 to TRBJ1-1; 7 nucleotides match TRBD1. This CDR3 has 13 amino acids. V lost 1 base and J lost 7; bases outside the gene matches: 3. This CDR3 is CASSLGTGREAFF. The CDR3 nucleotides read TGTGCCAGCAGTTTAGGGACAGGACGTGAAGCTTTCTTT.

In its sample, this clonotype was seen many times. V and J are TRBV20-1 and TRBJ1-1; the match to TRBD1 covers 7 bases. Germline assignment: CDR1 DFQATT and CDR2 SNEGSKA (reference sequence). The CDR3 length is 13 residues. CDR3 DNA: TGCTCATACAGGGGCCCCGGGTCGCCGGAAGCTTTCTTT. It is translated as CSYRGPGSPEAFF.

The V gene is TRBV6-2 or TRBV6-3, the J gene TRBJ1-1; tentative D call: TRBD1 (5 bases). This CDR3 region has 15 residues. Looked up from germline, CDR1 is MNHEY and CDR2 is SVGEGT. The V and J ends lost 1 base and 0 bases respectively, with 9 bases between them. CDR3 in amino acids: CASSYYGHLNTEAFF. The CDR3 DNA reads as TGTGCCAGCAGTTACTATGGACATCTGAACACTGAAGCTTTCTTT.